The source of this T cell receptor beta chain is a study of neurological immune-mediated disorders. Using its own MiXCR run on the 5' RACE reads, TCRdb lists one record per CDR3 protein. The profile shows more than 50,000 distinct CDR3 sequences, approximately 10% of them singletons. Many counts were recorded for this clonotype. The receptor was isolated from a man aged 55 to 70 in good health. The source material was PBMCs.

CDR3 sequence (DNA): TGTGCCAGCAGCCCCGCGGCGGGGGGCGCCTACGAGCAGTACTTC. Residues: CASSPAAGGAYEQYF. This chain connects TRBV28 to TRBJ2-7, with 8 bases identical to TRBD2. V lost 6 bases and J lost 2; bases outside the gene matches: 9. The CDR3 runs 15 residues. Germline V gene lookup returns CDR1 MDHEN and CDR2 SYDVKM.